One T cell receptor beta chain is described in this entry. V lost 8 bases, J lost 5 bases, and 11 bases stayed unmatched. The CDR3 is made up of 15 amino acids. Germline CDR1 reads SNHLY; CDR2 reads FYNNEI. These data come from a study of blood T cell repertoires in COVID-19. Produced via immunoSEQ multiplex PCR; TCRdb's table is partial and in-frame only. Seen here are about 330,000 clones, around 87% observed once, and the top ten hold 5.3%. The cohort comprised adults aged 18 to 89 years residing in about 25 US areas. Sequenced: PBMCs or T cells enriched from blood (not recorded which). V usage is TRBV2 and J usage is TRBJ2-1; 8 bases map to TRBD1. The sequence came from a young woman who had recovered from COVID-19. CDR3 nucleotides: TGTGCCAGCGGCAAGGGACAGGTGTTAAACAATGAGCAGTTCTTC. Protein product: CASGKGQVLNNEQFF.